This T cell receptor (beta chain) was sequenced for a study of Tregs in tolerant kidney transplant recipients (dated by TCRdb to between 2019 and 2020). Looking at the study overall: The transplants used related donors with nonmyeloablative bone marrow transplantation, and mixed chimerism in the human trials was transient. TCRbeta sequencing was used in the study to identify donor-specific regulatory T cells before combined kidney and bone marrow transplantation, and the identified cells were then tracked after transplant.

The time point label on this specimen signifies: blood sample drawn before combined kidney and bone marrow transplant. Thawed PBMCs were FACS-sorted into unstimulated Tregs (CD4+CD25+CD127-), CD4+ non-Tregs (CD4+CD25-), CD4 cells and CD8 cells. The patients were 4 recipients of combined kidney and bone marrow transplants from the ITN036ST trial, and samples were available only from these trial subjects. Healthy control blood was separated into PBMCs by Ficoll density gradient and cryopreserved, and patient PBMCs were collected both before and after transplant. The germline V gene encodes CDR1 MNHEY and CDR2 SVGEGT. From the cysteine up to the phenylalanine, the CDR3 has a length of 17 residues. Part of the CDR3 DNA is given, 42 bases translated from base 1. Ends trimmed: V by 4 bases, J by 2 bases; bases unmatched to a gene: 10. What the work shows at the level of the full study, not this receptor alone: Donor-specific Treg expansion exceeded global Treg expansion in tolerant patients, suggesting antigen-driven rather than nonspecific expansion. For some patients, the PCR primers changed as time went on, which meant samples from those patients could not be compared with one another at the nucleotide level. Biological reproducibility was not directly addressed, though technical replication error appeared minimal. Expanding Tregs with activated donor B cells appeared to identify the most biologically relevant and donor-specific TCRbeta repertoire. The study was limited by small patient numbers, and the findings need validation in larger populations and under other immunosuppression protocols.

For TCRbeta CDR3 sequencing, genomic DNA from the sorted cells was extracted using the QIAGEN DNeasy Blood and Tissue Kit. High-throughput TCRbeta CDR3 sequencing, which included PCR amplification with bias correction and internal controls, was done commercially through immunoSEQ. Concerning the study's data processing: A unique productive TCRbeta sequence was defined by the CDR3 nucleotide sequence when primers matched, and otherwise by the CDR3 amino acid sequence together with the Vbeta and Jbeta genes. Sorting error was corrected by removing sequences shared between sorted populations at a frequency ratio of 2:1 or less, and the remaining shared sequences were assigned to the higher population. Sequences were defined as donor-reactive when expanded at least 5-fold in CFSE-low cells versus unstimulated cells and present at a frequency of at least 0.01% in CFSE-low cells. Repertoire divergence was quantified by Jensen-Shannon divergence calculated from the top 100 TCRbeta sequences ranked by frequency. For samples with multiple sequencing runs, sorting error was corrected separately for each run before the runs were pooled. The clones in this table, taken by TCRdb from immuneACCESS, are in-frame only. Not every clone is retained; where verified, under half of the shortfall comes from an unresolved V gene, and the cause of the rest is unknown. For V, J and clone size, that table is used; D and trimming come from the DNA. This sample's table lists some 31,000 clones. The ten largest clones take up about 7.6% of the sample.

As concerns this clone: Its antigen is currently not known. The sequence runs out 3 residues before the end of the CDR3; the remainder is reconstructed from the germline J gene.

Specimen: CD8+ T cells from blood, collected before the transplant. The chain was built from TRBV6-2 or TRBV6-3 and TRBJ2-3, with 9 bases matching TRBD1. The sequence was obtained from a human donor who received a combined kidney and bone marrow transplant. The CDR3 in this case is CASSLDAYRGPTDTQYF. The sequenced CDR3 bases are TGTGCCAGCAGTTTAGATGCCTACAGGGGGCCCACAGATACG.